These T cell receptor beta chains were read from a single sample in a study of blood T cell repertoires in COVID-19. The assay was immunoSEQ multiplex PCR, and TCRdb's table has in-frame clones only and misses some. The sample contains roughly 190,000 clones, less than 85% of which appear only once. Sample: PBMCs or T cells enriched from blood (not recorded which). The receptor set was obtained from a woman aged 60-75 years with acute COVID-19. CDR3s include the opening cysteine and the closing phenylalanine or tryptophan. The D gene is left open where the match is weak. The size field is filled for only some rows; it gives once, few, many or a size class.

abundance: NA; v_gene: TRBV7-9; j_gene: TRBJ2-3; len: 16; d_gene: TRBD2; CDR3nt: TGTGCCAGCAGCCCAACGCGGGGGAGAAGCACAGATACGCAGTATTTT; CDR3aa: CASSPTRGRSTDTQYF
abundance: NA; v_gene: TRBV4-3; j_gene: TRBJ2-7; len: 15; d_gene: TRBD2; CDR3nt: TGCGCCAGCAGCCAAGGACTAGCGGGTACGGTCGAGCAGTACTTC; CDR3aa: CASSQGLAGTVEQYF
abundance: NA; v_gene: TRBV7-6; j_gene: TRBJ2-3; len: 15; d_gene: TRBD1; CDR3nt: TGTGCCAGCAGTATGACAGGGGGCAAGGGAGATACGCAGTATTTT; CDR3aa: CASSMTGGKGDTQYF
abundance: NA; v_gene: TRBV5-5; j_gene: TRBJ1-5; len: 16; d_gene: TRBD1; CDR3nt: TGTGCCAGCAGCTTTAACAGGGGGACGGATCCACAACCCCAGCATTTT; CDR3aa: CASSFNRGTDPQPQHF
abundance: NA; v_gene: TRBV7-2; j_gene: TRBJ2-1; len: 15; d_gene: TRBD2; CDR3nt: TGTGCCAGCAGACCTCTAGCGGGGGGCTACAATGAGCAGTTCTTC; CDR3aa: CASRPLAGGYNEQFF
abundance: NA; v_gene: TRBV25-1; j_gene: TRBJ2-3; len: 11; d_gene: NA; CDR3nt: TGTGCCAGCTCGAGGGGGGATACGCAGTATTTT; CDR3aa: CASSRGDTQYF
abundance: many; v_gene: TRBV27; j_gene: TRBJ1-2; len: 13; d_gene: NA; CDR3nt: TGTGCCAGCAGTTTATCGATAGGGGGTGGCTACACCTTC; CDR3aa: CASSLSIGGGYTF
abundance: NA; v_gene: TRBV7-2; j_gene: TRBJ2-3; len: 12; d_gene: NA; CDR3nt: TGTGCCAGCAGCTCCACATCAGATACGCAGTATTTT; CDR3aa: CASSSTSDTQYF
abundance: NA; v_gene: TRBV7-8; j_gene: TRBJ1-2; len: 16; d_gene: TRBD1; CDR3nt: TGTGCCAGCAGCCGTACTCGGGACAGGAGTAACTATGGCTACACCTTC; CDR3aa: CASSRTRDRSNYGYTF
abundance: NA; v_gene: TRBV4-3; j_gene: TRBJ1-3; len: 16; d_gene: NA; CDR3nt: TGCGCCAGCAGCCAAGAGGAGGCGGCCTCTGGAAACACCATATATTTT; CDR3aa: CASSQEEAASGNTIYF
abundance: once; v_gene: TRBV5-8; j_gene: TRBJ2-2; len: 15; d_gene: NA; CDR3nt: TGTGCCAGCAGCTCCGGGCTCCGGGGCACCGGGGAGCTGTTTTTT; CDR3aa: CASSSGLRGTGELFF
abundance: NA; v_gene: TRBV4-3; j_gene: TRBJ1-5; len: 16; d_gene: NA; CDR3nt: TGCGCCAGCAGCCCCGGGACAAGCGATAGCAATCAGCCCCAGCATTTT; CDR3aa: CASSPGTSDSNQPQHF
abundance: NA; v_gene: TRBV23-1; j_gene: TRBJ1-2; len: 16; d_gene: NA; CDR3nt: TGCGCCAGCAGTCACCCCGTCCCCGGACACCTCTATGGCTACACCTTC; CDR3aa: CASSHPVPGHLYGYTF
abundance: NA; v_gene: TRBV30; j_gene: TRBJ1-2; len: 16; d_gene: NA; CDR3nt: TGTGCCTGGACCCCCTCGTGGAGGAAGCGCAAAAGAGGCTACACCTTC; CDR3aa: CAWTPSWRKRKRGYTF
abundance: NA; v_gene: TRBV4-3; j_gene: TRBJ1-2; len: 14; d_gene: NA; CDR3nt: TGCGCCAGCAGCCAAGAGACGGGGGACTATGGCTACACCTTC; CDR3aa: CASSQETGDYGYTF
abundance: NA; v_gene: TRBV6-2/TRBV6-3; j_gene: TRBJ2-1; len: 12; d_gene: NA; CDR3nt: TGTGCCAGCAGTTACGCGGGGTATGAGCAGTTCTTC; CDR3aa: CASSYAGYEQFF
abundance: NA; v_gene: TRBV24-1; j_gene: TRBJ1-1; len: 12; d_gene: NA; CDR3nt: TGTGCCACCAGTGATGGGGGCCCGGCGGCTTTCTTT; CDR3aa: CATSDGGPAAFF
abundance: NA; v_gene: TRBV28; j_gene: TRBJ1-6; len: 14; d_gene: NA; CDR3nt: TGTGCCAGCAGTTTATCTCAGGGCTATTCACCCCTCCACTTT; CDR3aa: CASSLSQGYSPLHF
abundance: NA; v_gene: TRBV6-5; j_gene: TRBJ1-2; len: 14; d_gene: TRBD1; CDR3nt: TGTGCCAGCAGCGACAGGGATGTAGACTATGGCTACACCTTC; CDR3aa: CASSDRDVDYGYTF
abundance: medium-sized; v_gene: TRBV10-2; j_gene: TRBJ1-1; len: 13; d_gene: NA; CDR3nt: TGCGCCAGCAGTGCAGAAAGAAACACTGAAGCTTTCTTT; CDR3aa: CASSAERNTEAFF
abundance: NA; v_gene: TRBV11-2; j_gene: TRBJ2-4; len: 13; d_gene: NA; CDR3nt: TGTGCCAGCAGCTTAGGGCCAGTTGACATTCAGTACTTC; CDR3aa: CASSLGPVDIQYF
abundance: NA; v_gene: TRBV24-1; j_gene: TRBJ1-5; len: 15; d_gene: NA; CDR3nt: TGTGCCACCAGTGATTCCACCCCGGGGAATCAGCCCCAGCATTTT; CDR3aa: CATSDSTPGNQPQHF
abundance: NA; v_gene: TRBV3-1/TRBV3-2; j_gene: TRBJ2-1; len: 15; d_gene: NA; CDR3nt: TGTGCCAGCAGCCATTCCGGACTGTCCTACAATGAGCAGTTCTTC; CDR3aa: CASSHSGLSYNEQFF
abundance: NA; v_gene: TRBV10-3; j_gene: TRBJ2-2; len: 14; d_gene: TRBD1; CDR3nt: TGTGCCATCAGTGTAGGGGGCTCCGGCGGGGAGCTGTTTTTT; CDR3aa: CAISVGGSGGELFF
abundance: NA; v_gene: TRBV9; j_gene: TRBJ1-1; len: 14; d_gene: TRBD1; CDR3nt: TGTGCCAGCGGACAGGGCATCGAGAACACTGAAGCTTTCTTT; CDR3aa: CASGQGIENTEAFF
abundance: NA; v_gene: TRBV6-5; j_gene: TRBJ1-1; len: 16; d_gene: NA; CDR3nt: TGTGCCAGCAGTTACCTATTACAGGGAGTGGACACTGAAGCTTTCTTT; CDR3aa: CASSYLLQGVDTEAFF
abundance: NA; v_gene: TRBV19; j_gene: TRBJ2-6; len: 19; d_gene: TRBD2; CDR3nt: TGTGCCAGTAGTATGGGACTAGCGGGAGGGGACTCTGGGGCCAACGTCCTGACTTTC; CDR3aa: CASSMGLAGGDSGANVLTF
abundance: NA; v_gene: TRBV11-2; j_gene: TRBJ2-1; len: 15; d_gene: TRBD1; CDR3nt: TGTGCCAGCAGCTTTGGGACAGGGACCTACAATGAGCAGTTCTTC; CDR3aa: CASSFGTGTYNEQFF
abundance: NA; v_gene: TRBV5-1; j_gene: TRBJ1-2; len: 13; d_gene: NA; CDR3nt: TGCGCCAGCAGCATGGCGCAGGGGTATGGCTACACCTTC; CDR3aa: CASSMAQGYGYTF
abundance: NA; v_gene: TRBV29-1; j_gene: TRBJ1-2; len: 16; d_gene: TRBD1; CDR3nt: TGCAGCGTTGACCTGGGCTTATGGCAGGGGGAAGATGGCTACACCTTC; CDR3aa: CSVDLGLWQGEDGYTF
abundance: NA; v_gene: TRBV6-5; j_gene: TRBJ1-1; len: 14; d_gene: NA; CDR3nt: TGTGCCAGCAGTCCCGGACAGACGAACACTGAAGCTTTCTTT; CDR3aa: CASSPGQTNTEAFF
abundance: NA; v_gene: TRBV3-1/TRBV3-2; j_gene: TRBJ1-1; len: 12; d_gene: NA; CDR3nt: TGTGCCAGCAGCCAAGCCAGGAATGAAGCTTTCTTT; CDR3aa: CASSQARNEAFF
abundance: NA; v_gene: TRBV29-1; j_gene: TRBJ1-2; len: 13; d_gene: NA; CDR3nt: TGCAGCGCTTGGCATACCGGGGGGTATGGCTACACCTTC; CDR3aa: CSAWHTGGYGYTF
abundance: NA; v_gene: TRBV5-1; j_gene: TRBJ2-1; len: 15; d_gene: TRBD2; CDR3nt: TGCGCCAGCAGCTTCGACGGGGGGTCCTACAATGAGCAGTTCTTC; CDR3aa: CASSFDGGSYNEQFF
abundance: NA; v_gene: TRBV24-1; j_gene: TRBJ2-1; len: 13; d_gene: NA; CDR3nt: TGTGCCACCAGTGACCCTCCTAGGAATGAGCAGTTCTTC; CDR3aa: CATSDPPRNEQFF
abundance: NA; v_gene: TRBV5-1; j_gene: TRBJ2-2; len: 13; d_gene: NA; CDR3nt: TGCGCCAGCAGCTGGGCCCTCACCGGGGAGCTGTTTTTT; CDR3aa: CASSWALTGELFF
abundance: NA; v_gene: TRBV29-1; j_gene: TRBJ2-3; len: 16; d_gene: TRBD1; CDR3nt: TGCAGCGTTGAGGAGTCGACAGGGAGAGTGGCAGATACGCAGTATTTT; CDR3aa: CSVEESTGRVADTQYF
abundance: few; v_gene: TRBV19; j_gene: TRBJ1-4; len: 13; d_gene: TRBD1; CDR3nt: TGTGCCAGTAGGGGACAGGGGGACGAAAAACTGTTTTTT; CDR3aa: CASRGQGDEKLFF
abundance: once; v_gene: TRBV2; j_gene: TRBJ2-7; len: 13; d_gene: NA; CDR3nt: TGTGCCAGTCCCACTAGCCTTCTCTCCGAGCAGTACTTC; CDR3aa: CASPTSLLSEQYF
abundance: NA; v_gene: TRBV3-1/TRBV3-2; j_gene: TRBJ1-2; len: 13; d_gene: NA; CDR3nt: TGTGCCAGCGGCCCTTCCCAGGGCTATGGCTACACCTTC; CDR3aa: CASGPSQGYGYTF